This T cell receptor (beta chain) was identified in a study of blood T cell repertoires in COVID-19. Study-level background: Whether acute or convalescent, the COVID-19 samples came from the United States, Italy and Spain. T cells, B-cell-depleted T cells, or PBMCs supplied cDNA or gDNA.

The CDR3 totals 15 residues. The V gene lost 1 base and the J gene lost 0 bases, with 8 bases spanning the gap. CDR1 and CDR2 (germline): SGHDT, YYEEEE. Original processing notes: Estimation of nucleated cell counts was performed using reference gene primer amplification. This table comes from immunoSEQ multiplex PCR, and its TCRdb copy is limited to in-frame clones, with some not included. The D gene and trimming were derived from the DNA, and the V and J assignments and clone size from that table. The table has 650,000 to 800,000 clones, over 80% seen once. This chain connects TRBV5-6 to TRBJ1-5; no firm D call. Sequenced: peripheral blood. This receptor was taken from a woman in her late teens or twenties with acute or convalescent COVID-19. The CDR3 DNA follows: TGTGCCAGCAGCTTGCGAGACAATAGCAATCAGCCCCAGCATTTT. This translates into CASSLRDNSNQPQHF.